Following are 31 T cell receptor beta chains from one sample sequenced in a study of blood T cells in healthy people across ages. The use of a sample-barcoded 5' primer and a J-beta primer mix characterized a second PCR of roughly 6 to 12 cycles. TCRdb analysed the 5' RACE reads with MiXCR anew, one entry per CDR3 protein. This table holds more than 650,000 distinct CDR3 sequences, 20% to 30% found once. This same sample was also taken into another study, of T cells of mothers and their children.

Sequencing was carried out using blood. These TCRs come from a boy aged 5-17 years in good health.

The chain combines TRBV14 with TRBJ1-5, with 7 positions matching TRBD1. V gave up 1 base and J gave up 2 bases; unmatched junction bases: 11. CDR1 and CDR2 from the germline V gene are SGHDN and FVKESK. The length of the CDR3 is 18 residues. The CDR3 reads CASSQGQGVRVRNQPQHF. The CDR3 bases are TGTGCCAGCAGCCAAGGTCAGGGGGTTCGAGTGCGCAATCAGCCCCAGCATTTT.

V usage is TRBV12-3 or TRBV12-4 and J usage is TRBJ1-3; TRBD1 might be the D (5 bases). V was cut by 6 bases and J by 0 bases, with 18 bases left in between. The CDR3 spans 17 residues. CDR3 in DNA: TGTGCCAGCAGCCCTGGTGAGGGACGAATCTCTGGAAACACCATATATTTT. This encodes CASSPGEGRISGNTIYF.

This chain links TRBV15 with TRBJ2-2; no definite D call. The CDR3 is 14 amino acids. CDR1 LNHNV and CDR2 YYDKDF come from the germline V gene (reference sequence). Trimming stripped 0 bases from V and 3 bases from J, with 5 bases between. The CDR3 is CATSRERHTGELFF. The CDR3 DNA follows: TGTGCCACCAGCAGAGAGAGGCACACCGGGGAGCTGTTTTTT.

The chain couples TRBV12-3 or TRBV12-4 to TRBJ1-5, with D perhaps matching TRBD1 (5 bases). This CDR3 comprises 17 residues. V gave up 1 base and J gave up 4 bases, with 17 bases separating them. CDR3 sequence (DNA): TGTGCCAGCAGTTTAGGGGATCAGGGATATCGAAATCAGCCCCAGCATTTT. It translates to CASSLGDQGYRNQPQHF.

This chain uses TRBV7-9 with TRBJ2-5; 11 bases agree with TRBD2. The J call may be in error: the DNA end matches TRBJ2-1 better. The CDR3 loop spans 17 amino acids. Germline V gene data show CDR1 as SEHNR and CDR2 as FQNEAQ (reference sequence). Here the CDR3 DNA reads TGTGCCAGCAGCGGCCTTTGGGCTAGCGGGGGGCCCGGGGAGCAGTTCTTC. It translates to CASSGLWASGGPGEQFF.

This clonotype was counted between two and nine times. The genes are TRBV12-3 or TRBV12-4 and TRBJ2-3; 7 bases agree with TRBD1. This CDR3 spans 15 amino acids. V lost 2 bases to trimming and J lost 1 base; unmatched junction nucleotides: 3. The CDR3 DNA reads TGTGCCAGCAGTTTAAAGGGGGCTGGCACAGATACGCAGTATTTT. Protein product: CASSLKGAGTDTQYF.

This chain links TRBV3-1 with TRBJ1-2, with D possibly being TRBD1 (6 bases). Per germline, CDR1 LGHDT and CDR2 YNNKEL (reference sequence). V lost 3 bases, J lost 4 bases, and 18 bases lay in between. The CDR3 is made up of 16 amino acids. CDR3 sequence reads: CASSQNLRGAGYGYTF. The CDR3 bases are TGTGCCAGCAGCCAGAACCTCAGGGGAGCAGGCTATGGCTACACCTTC.

V gene TRBV12-3 or TRBV12-4 combines with J gene TRBJ1-2; D is undetermined. Trimming took off 7 bases at V and 5 bases at J, with 11 bases between the two ends. The CDR3 runs 12 residues. The chain's CDR3 is CASKRTAYGYTF. The CDR3 nucleotides are TGTGCCAGCAAACGAACAGCTTATGGCTACACCTTC.

The CDR3 here is CASRDRVSGEQYF. Written as DNA, the CDR3 is TGCGCCAGCCGGGACAGGGTGTCAGGCGAGCAGTACTTC. The rearrangement uses TRBV10-1 and TRBJ2-5; TRBD1 matches at 9 bases. The last part of the DNA fits TRBJ2-7 better; the J call may be wrong. CDR1 WNHNN and CDR2 SYGVQD come from the germline V gene (reference sequence). The CDR3 is made up of 13 amino acids.

CDR3 sequence (DNA): TGCGCCAGCAGGGAGGGGACGGATCAAGAGACCCAGTACTTC. Protein product: CASREGTDQETQYF. The genes are TRBV5-1 and TRBJ2-5; tentatively, D is TRBD2 (6 bases). Germline CDR1 reads SGHRS; CDR2 reads YFSETQ. The CDR3 consists of 14 residues. Trimming took off 5 bases at V and 2 bases at J, with 13 bases between the two ends.

This clonotype was seen a handful of times. The CDR3 loop reads CASSPGQTDTWGYTF. The CDR3 coding sequence is TGCGCCAGCAGCCCTGGACAGACAGATACCTGGGGCTACACCTTC. The chain has TRBV5-1 and TRBJ1-2; D might be TRBD1 (6 bases). Looked up from germline, CDR1 is SGHRS and CDR2 is YFSETQ. V dropped 4 bases and J dropped 8 bases, with 21 bases sitting between them. This CDR3 spans 15 amino acids. The full variable domain, in which reference TRBV5-1 and TRBJ1-2 provide the parts outside the CDR3, is KAGVTQTPRYLIKTRGQQVTLSCSPISGHRSVSWYQQTPGQGLQFLFEYFSETQRNKGNFPGRFSGRQFSNSRSEMNVSTLELGDSALYLCASSPGQTDTWGYTFGSGTRLTVV.

The rearrangement joins TRBV12-5 to TRBJ2-1; no clear D gene. The germline V gene encodes CDR1 LGHNT and CDR2 FRNRAP. V was shortened by 5 bases and J by 2 bases, with 10 bases between the two germline ends. The CDR3 covers 14 residues. The CDR3 coding sequence is TGTGCTAGTGGTCTTTTGAAAACCTACAATGAGCAGTTCTTC. Its protein is CASGLLKTYNEQFF. Using reference TRBV12-5 and TRBJ2-1 for the parts outside the CDR3, the full variable domain is DARVTQTPRHKVTEMGQEVTMRCQPILGHNTVFWYRQTMMQGLELLAYFRNRAPLDDSGMPKDRFSAEMPDATLATLKIQPSEPRDSAVYFCASGLLKTYNEQFFGPGTRLTVL.

This chain joins TRBV4-1 and TRBJ2-7, with TRBD2 matching 7 bases. This CDR3 has 13 amino acids. The germline CDR1 and CDR2 sequences are MGHRA and YSYEKL. V shed 2 bases and J 3 bases; nucleotides not matched to a gene: 1. CDR3 sequence: CASSQREGYEQYF. CDR3 nucleotides: TGCGCCAGCAGCCAAAGGGAGGGCTACGAGCAGTACTTC.

A note on this clonotype: Since a much larger clone is just one base distant, this may be a read error. The rearrangement links TRBV20-1 to TRBJ1-1; TRBD1 agrees at 11 bases. Germline assignment: CDR1 DFQATT and CDR2 SNEGSKA (reference sequence). The trim removed 8 bases at V and 3 bases at J, leaving 14 bases unmatched. This CDR3 is built from 16 residues. The CDR3 coding sequence is TGCAGTACCTGGGACAGGGGGTCATCGGGGGACACTGAAGCTTTCTTT. Translated, it gives CSTWDRGSSGDTEAFF.

This sequence joins TRBV30 and TRBJ1-4; D not certain. V lost 4 bases and J lost 0, with 15 bases in between. The CDR3 covers 16 residues. The germline CDR1 and CDR2 sequences are GTSNPN and SVGIG (reference sequence). DNA of the CDR3: TGTGCCTGGAATCGCGGTCCTGGTCCAACTAATGAAAAACTGTTTTTT. It codes for CAWNRGPGPTNEKLFF.

The J gene is TRBJ2-7, the V gene TRBV5-1; possibly TRBD1 for D (5 bases). Germline CDR1 and CDR2: SGHRS and YFSETQ. Trimming took off 4 bases at V and 3 bases at J, with 14 bases between the two ends. The CDR3 totals 14 residues. CDR3 loop: CASSHLEDIYEQYF. CDR3 DNA sequence: TGCGCCAGCAGCCATCTCGAGGACATCTACGAGCAGTACTTC.

This clonotype has more than one count but fewer than ten. The V gene is TRBV15, the J gene TRBJ2-2, with no clear D. The V and J ends lost 0 bases and 2 bases respectively, with 16 bases between them. In germline, CDR1 is LNHNV, CDR2 YYDKDF (reference sequence). The CDR3 covers 18 residues. The DNA for the CDR3 is TGTGCCACCAGCAGAGATGGCCTTGGACCGAGCAACACCGGGGAGCTGTTTTTT. This gives the protein CATSRDGLGPSNTGELFF.

The chain couples TRBV6-6 to TRBJ2-7, with D uncertain. CDR3 length: 14 residues. Trimming took 4 bases from V and 2 from J, leaving 12 bases between them. The germline gives CDR1 MNHNY, CDR2 SVGAGI (reference sequence). CDR3 region: CASSFGLSAYEQYF. As DNA, the CDR3 is TGTGCCAGCAGTTTCGGCCTTTCCGCCTACGAGCAGTACTTC.

The chain combines TRBV29-1 with TRBJ2-5; perhaps TRBD2 as D (5 bases). The CDR3 is 14 residues long. The germline gives CDR1 SQVTM, CDR2 ANQGSEA. The V end was cut by 4 bases, the J end by 5 bases, with 17 bases between. As DNA, the CDR3 is TGCAGCGTTGGAACTGCTAGGAGGCCGGAGACCCAGTACTTC. Its translation: CSVGTARRPETQYF.

The chain joins TRBV12-3 or TRBV12-4 to TRBJ2-2; 10 nucleotides match TRBD1. V lost 4 bases, J lost 7 bases, and 9 bases stayed unmatched. This CDR3 is built from 16 residues. CDR3 sequence (DNA): TGTGCCAGCAGTTCACACCGACAGGGGGCTCACGGGGAGCTGTTTTTT. Translating gives CASSSHRQGAHGELFF.

This clonotype came up a few times. The chain links TRBV7-7 to TRBJ2-2, with TRBD1 matching over 7 bases. There are 14 residues in the CDR3. CDR1 and CDR2 from the germline V gene are SSHAT and FNYEAQ (reference sequence). Unmatched junction bases numbered 2, after V lost 1 base and J lost 6 bases. The CDR3 coding sequence is TGTGCCAGCAGCTTAGACCAGGGGGCCGGGGAGCTGTTTTTT. Its protein is CASSLDQGAGELFF.

The table lists this clonotype with a few counts. The rearrangement links TRBV3-1 to TRBJ2-4, with 7 bases identical to TRBD1. J was trimmed by 0 bases and V by 4 bases; bases with no gene match: 15. CDR1 is LGHDT and CDR2 is YNNKEL in the germline V gene (reference sequence). This CDR3 has 19 amino acids. The CDR3 DNA follows: TGTGCCAGCAGCCCGGACCCGATGAGACAGGGATTAGCCAAAAACATTCAGTACTTC. It translates to CASSPDPMRQGLAKNIQYF.

This CDR3 reads CASNGRRDTGELFF. The CDR3 coding sequence is TGTGCCAGCAATGGTCGTAGGGACACCGGGGAGCTGTTTTTT. This chain uses TRBV2 with TRBJ2-2; D is unresolved. The CDR3 loop spans 14 amino acids. CDR1 and CDR2 from the germline V gene are SNHLY and FYNNEI. The germline V and J ends were trimmed by 7 bases and 3 bases, with 12 bases remaining between them.

The rearrangement joins TRBV2 to TRBJ2-5; D is perhaps TRBD1 (6 bases). Matching the DNA end better, TRBJ2-1 makes the J call doubtful. The CDR3 loop spans 15 amino acids. The germline gives CDR1 SNHLY, CDR2 FYNNEI. The CDR3 coding sequence is TGTGCCAGCAGAAGACCGGGACAAGTACCGCTTGAGCAGTTCTTC. Translated, it gives CASRRPGQVPLEQFF.

This clonotype was counted between two and nine times. The V and J genes are TRBV27 and TRBJ2-3; the D is unclear. With 1 base removed from V and 2 bases from J, the gap between germline ends came to 10 bases. The CDR3 extends over 15 amino acids. CDR1 is MNHEY, CDR2 SMNVEV, per germline (reference sequence). The CDR3 sequence: CASSLFEPPTDTQYF. CDR3 bases: TGTGCCAGCAGTTTATTTGAACCGCCCACAGATACGCAGTATTTT.

V gene TRBV10-3 combines with J gene TRBJ2-5; TRBD2 might be the D (7 bases). CDR3 length equals 15 residues. Trimming pared 3 bases from V and 4 bases from J, leaving 15 bases between. Germline loops: CDR1 ENHRY, CDR2 SYGVKD. The chain's CDR3 is CAISEPGGVGETQYF. The CDR3 DNA is TGTGCCATCAGTGAACCGGGGGGCGTGGGAGAGACCCAGTACTTC.

For this clonotype: A junction boundary mismatches the germline segment, possibly from a read error. The V and J genes are TRBV4-1 and TRBJ2-2; D could derive from TRBD1 or TRBD2 (5 bases each). Germline-derived CDR1 and CDR2 are MGHRA and YSYEKL. CDR3 length equals 15 residues. CDR3 sequence reads: CASSQWGRNTGELVF. The CDR3 DNA reads TGCGCCAGCAGCCAGTGGGGACGGAACACCGGGGAGCTGGTTTTT.

This clonotype has just one count. The rearrangement joins TRBV5-1 to TRBJ2-2, with D possibly being TRBD2 (6 bases). The CDR3 is made up of 15 amino acids. Per germline, CDR1 SGHRS and CDR2 YFSETQ. V was trimmed by 5 bases and J by 4 bases, leaving 15 bases between them. In DNA, the CDR3 is TGCGCCAGCAGTCCCGTTGGAGGGTCCACCGGGGAGCTGTTTTTT. Its translation: CASSPVGGSTGELFF. Full variable domain (remainder filled in from reference TRBV5-1 and TRBJ2-2): KAGVTQTPRYLIKTRGQQVTLSCSPISGHRSVSWYQQTPGQGLQFLFEYFSETQRNKGNFPGRFSGRQFSNSRSEMNVSTLELGDSALYLCASSPVGGSTGELFFGEGSRLTVL.

In regard to this clonotype: Given the absence of the conserved phenylalanine or tryptophan at the CDR3 end, a read error is likely. No DNA is shown, since the ends of the CDR3 on it are uncertain; the CDR3 is the one TCRdb lists. The V call is TRBV7-9, the J call TRBJ2-7; the table calls TRBD1, which could not be checked here. The CDR3 spans 11 residues, counting both ends. Germline CDR1 and CDR2: SEHNR and FQNEAQ (reference sequence). The CDR3 sequence is CASSPPGQGEI.

This clonotype has only a few counts. The J gene is TRBJ1-2, the V gene TRBV2; 8 bases fit TRBD1. The CDR3 loop spans 15 amino acids. Germline CDR1 and CDR2: SNHLY and FYNNEI. The V segment lost 6 bases and the J segment 0 bases; nucleotides outside the gene matches: 6. The CDR3 DNA reads as TGTGCCAGCAGCTATGACAGGGGCGCTAACTATGGCTACACCTTC. It translates to CASSYDRGANYGYTF.

This clonotype occurred a few times. This sequence joins TRBV24-1 and TRBJ2-5; D gene ambiguous. The CDR3 runs 15 residues. Trimming cost V 5 bases and J 2 bases, with 14 bases left between them. The germline gives CDR1 KGHDR, CDR2 SFDVKD. The CDR3 bases are TGTGCCACCAGTGGCCGTGCAGCTGATCAAGAGACCCAGTACTTC. This translates into CATSGRAADQETQYF.